These 23 T cell receptor beta chains originate from one sample sequenced in a study of cytomegalovirus exposure and HLA in healthy donors. PCR employed 60 Vbeta and 13 Jbeta primers. Profiling relied on immunoSEQ multiplex PCR, and the TCRdb table lists in-frame clones only, not all of them. The table has about 110,000 clones, around three quarters seen once. Sequenced input: PBMCs. All receptors come from a woman aged 18-30 years in good health and CMV-seropositive.

V is TRBV10-3 and J is TRBJ2-7; 10 bases map to TRBD1. Germline CDR1 reads ENHRY; CDR2 reads SYGVKD. This CDR3 region has 12 residues. Germline trimming cut 11 bases from V and 2 bases from J; bases unmatched to any gene: 3. In DNA form, the CDR3 reads TGTGCCTTGGGACAGGGGACCTACGAGCAGTACTTC. This encodes CALGQGTYEQYF.

The chain recombines TRBV14 with TRBJ2-3; 7 bases map to TRBD1. V was clipped by 2 bases and J by 7 bases; unmatched bases: 6. The CDR3 length is 14 residues. CDR1 and CDR2 from the germline V gene are SGHDN and FVKESK. In nucleotides, the CDR3 is TGTGCCAGCAGCCAACCCACAGGGGAAAATACGCAGTATTTT. Translation: CASSQPTGENTQYF.

V usage is TRBV19 and J usage is TRBJ1-1; possibly TRBD1 for D (5 bases). The germline gives CDR1 LNHDA, CDR2 SQIVND (reference sequence). This CDR3 is built from 14 residues. V was trimmed by 6 bases and J by 3 bases, leaving 14 bases between them. The CDR3 region has the DNA TGTGCCAGTAGGAGGATTCAGGGTGACACTGAAGCTTTCTTT. This codes for CASRRIQGDTEAFF.

In nucleotides, the CDR3 is TGTGCCAGCAGCGTAGGGAGGGAAGAGACCCAGTACTTC. This gives the protein CASSVGREETQYF. This chain joins TRBV9 and TRBJ2-5, with D tentatively TRBD2 (6 bases). In germline, CDR1 is SGDLS, CDR2 YYNGEE. Trimming shortened V by 0 bases and J by 3 bases, and 6 bases separated the two germline ends. CDR3 length: 13 residues. The variable domain in full, completed from reference TRBV9 and TRBJ2-5, reads DSGVTQTPKHLITATGQRVTLRCSPRSGDLSVYWYQQSLDQGLQFLIQYYNGEERAKGNILERFSAQQFPDLHSELNLSSLELGDSALYFCASSVGREETQYFGPGTRLLVL.

The rearrangement joins TRBV14 to TRBJ2-2; no reliable D call. Trimming cost V 4 bases and J 3 bases, with 6 bases left between them. The CDR3 contains 13 residues. The V gene's germline CDR1 is SGHDN and CDR2 FVKESK. The CDR3 is CASSPVDTGELFF. The CDR3 DNA reads as TGTGCCAGCAGCCCGGTCGACACCGGGGAGCTGTTTTTT.

J is TRBJ1-2 and V is TRBV11-2, with D hard to call. Between the trimmed V and J ends, which lost 3 bases and 3 bases, there was a span of 11 bases. The CDR3 has 14 amino acids. Germline values: CDR1 SGHAT, CDR2 FQNNGV. The CDR3 DNA follows: TGTGCCAGCAGCTTCGACTGGGTTGACTATGGCTACACCTTC. As protein: CASSFDWVDYGYTF.

This chain connects TRBV2 to TRBJ2-5, with a weak D call TRBD1 (6 bases). Trimming shortened V by 1 base and J by 2 bases, and 8 bases separated the two germline ends. This CDR3 spans 14 amino acids. Germline CDR1 reads SNHLY; CDR2 reads FYNNEI. CDR3 bases: TGTGCCAGCAGTGAAGACAGGGTGCAAGAGACCCAGTACTTC. Translation: CASSEDRVQETQYF.

The rearrangement uses TRBV5-4 and TRBJ1-1; D might be TRBD1 (6 bases). Germline V gives CDR1 SGHNT, CDR2 YYREEE (reference sequence). V shed 4 bases and J shed 2 bases, with 15 bases lying between them. The CDR3 contains 15 residues. The CDR3 loop reads CASSPGAATNTEAFF. DNA of the CDR3: TGTGCCAGCAGCCCAGGGGCCGCTACCAACACTGAAGCTTTCTTT.

This clone was seen only a few times. The genes are TRBV15 and TRBJ2-1, with 14 bases lining up with TRBD2. V dropped 3 bases and J dropped 7; count of bases not matched to a gene: 2. This CDR3 has 15 amino acids. CDR1 LNHNV and CDR2 YYDKDF come from the germline V gene (reference sequence). The CDR3 sequence: CATSRGLAGENEQFF. CDR3 DNA sequence: TGTGCCACCAGCAGGGGACTAGCGGGAGAGAATGAGCAGTTCTTC.

V usage is TRBV7-9 and J usage is TRBJ2-7; possible D gene TRBD2, 6 bases. Trimming left V 5 bases short and J 2 bases short, with 10 bases between. Germline CDR1 reads SEHNR; CDR2 reads FQNEAQ (reference sequence). The CDR3 extends over 13 amino acids. The CDR3 DNA follows: TGTGCCAGCAGCGAAGCGGGTCCCTACGAGCAGTACTTC. Amino acids: CASSEAGPYEQYF.

The chain recombines TRBV28 with TRBJ1-5; 7 bases are a match to TRBD1. This CDR3 contains 13 residues. The germline V gene encodes CDR1 MDHEN and CDR2 SYDVKM. V was pared by 10 bases and J by 3 bases, with 6 bases of the junction left unmatched. For the CDR3, the DNA is TGTGCCACCCGGGACAGCCTCAATCAGCCCCAGCATTTT. Translation gives CATRDSLNQPQHF.

The rearrangement uses TRBV7-3 and TRBJ1-3, with 9 bases that match TRBD1. This CDR3 has 16 amino acids. Losses at the gene ends were 5 bases for V and 8 bases for J; bases not matched to a gene: 13. Per germline, CDR1 SGHTA and CDR2 FQGTGA. The CDR3 bases are TGTGCCAGCAGCGCCGGGACAGGGTTCCTCCCGGACACCATATATTTT. It translates to CASSAGTGFLPDTIYF.

The chain couples TRBV4-1 to TRBJ2-7; 7 nucleotides agree with TRBD2. J was trimmed by 3 bases and V by 2 bases; bases with no gene match: 7. Germline CDR1 reads MGHRA; CDR2 reads YSYEKL. The CDR3 is 15 residues long. The CDR3 region has the DNA TGCGCCAGCAGCCAAACAGCGGGAAACAGCTACGAGCAGTACTTC. Amino acids: CASSQTAGNSYEQYF.

J is TRBJ2-1 and V is TRBV23-1; 9 bases align to TRBD2. TRBV23-1 is recorded as an ORF, its role being uncertain. The V gene end was trimmed by 4 bases and the J gene end by 7 bases; junction bases not matched to a gene: 8. The length of the CDR3 is 15 residues. CDR3 protein: CASSLSRTSVNEQFF. The CDR3, as DNA: TGCGCCAGCAGTCTCTCACGGACTAGCGTGAATGAGCAGTTCTTC.

V and J are TRBV4-2 and TRBJ2-1; 14 bases map to TRBD2. Trimming at V came to 4 bases and at J to 6 bases, leaving 8 bases not matched to a gene. This CDR3 region has 17 residues. The germline CDR1 and CDR2 sequences are LGHNA and YNFKEQ. CDR3 protein: CASSLEGLAGAGNEQFF. The CDR3 DNA reads TGTGCCAGCAGCCTTGAGGGACTAGCGGGAGCTGGCAATGAGCAGTTCTTC.

The chain joins TRBV14 to TRBJ2-1; D is undetermined. Trimming stripped 0 bases from V and 8 bases from J, with 5 bases between. Per germline, CDR1 SGHDN and CDR2 FVKESK. This CDR3 comprises 12 residues. The CDR3 protein is CASSQEWHEQFF. DNA for the CDR3: TGTGCCAGCAGCCAAGAATGGCATGAGCAGTTCTTC.

This clone has only one observation. The rearrangement joins TRBV5-8 to TRBJ1-1; D gene ambiguous. CDR1 and CDR2 (germline): SGHTS, YDEGEE. This CDR3 has 13 residues. V was cut by 5 bases and J by 5 bases, with 13 bases left in between. CDR3 in amino acids: CASSYEGETEAFF. CDR3 nucleotides: TGTGCCAGCAGTTACGAGGGTGAGACTGAAGCTTTCTTT.

The chain carries TRBV5-8 and TRBJ2-7, with D possibly being TRBD1 (6 bases). The CDR3 covers 13 residues. V was pared by 4 bases and J by 4 bases, with 12 bases between. Germline V gives CDR1 SGHTS, CDR2 YDEGEE. CDR3 nucleotides: TGTGCCAGCAGCCCAGGGGATTCTTACGAGCAGTACTTC. Its protein is CASSPGDSYEQYF.

The chain employs TRBV6-1 and TRBJ2-7; 7 bases fit TRBD2. Germline-derived CDR1 and CDR2 are MNHNS and SASEGT. V shed 6 bases, J shed 2 bases, and the junction held 10 bases outside the gene matches. This CDR3 has 15 amino acids. The CDR3 DNA follows: TGTGCCAGCAGCCCCTACCCGGGGGGAGCCTACGAGCAGTACTTC. Protein sequence: CASSPYPGGAYEQYF.

This chain connects TRBV9 to TRBJ2-1; 12 bases are shared with TRBD2. Trimming removed 0 bases from V and 2 bases from J; junction bases left unmatched: 3. In germline, CDR1 is SGDLS, CDR2 YYNGEE. The CDR3 is made up of 17 amino acids. The CDR3 spells CASSVGGTSGPYNEQFF. In DNA, the CDR3 is TGTGCCAGCAGCGTAGGTGGGACTAGCGGGCCCTACAATGAGCAGTTCTTC. The full variable domain, in which reference TRBV9 and TRBJ2-1 provide the parts outside the CDR3, is DSGVTQTPKHLITATGQRVTLRCSPRSGDLSVYWYQQSLDQGLQFLIQYYNGEERAKGNILERFSAQQFPDLHSELNLSSLELGDSALYFCASSVGGTSGPYNEQFFGPGTRLTVL.

This chain connects TRBV4-1 to TRBJ2-7, with a tentative D call TRBD2 (5 bases). The CDR3 consists of 16 residues. Germline V CDR1 and CDR2: MGHRA, YSYEKL. V lost 1 base and J 2 bases, leaving 15 bases between the germline ends. The CDR3 coding sequence is TGCGCCAGCAGCCAAGGTTGGTGGGAGCGAACCTACGAGCAGTACTTC. This gives the protein CASSQGWWERTYEQYF.

The chain combines TRBV27 with TRBJ1-5, with D unresolved. With 6 bases removed from V and 0 bases from J, the gap between germline ends came to 6 bases. The germline gives CDR1 MNHEY, CDR2 SMNVEV (reference sequence). The CDR3 contains 13 residues. The CDR3 region is CASSQISNQPQHF. Written as DNA, the CDR3 is TGTGCCAGCAGCCAGATTAGCAATCAGCCCCAGCATTTT.

Remarks on this clone: Different DNA sequences within this sample yield the same CDR3. The genes are TRBV19 and TRBJ2-7; no firm D call. The CDR3 runs to 14 residues. CDR1 LNHDA and CDR2 SQIVND come from the germline V gene (reference sequence). Trimming removed 3 bases at V and 0 bases at J, with 9 bases between. The CDR3 DNA is TGTGCCAGTAGTATTGGTGGCGGCTCCTACGAGCAGTACTTC. Its translation: CASSIGGGSYEQYF.